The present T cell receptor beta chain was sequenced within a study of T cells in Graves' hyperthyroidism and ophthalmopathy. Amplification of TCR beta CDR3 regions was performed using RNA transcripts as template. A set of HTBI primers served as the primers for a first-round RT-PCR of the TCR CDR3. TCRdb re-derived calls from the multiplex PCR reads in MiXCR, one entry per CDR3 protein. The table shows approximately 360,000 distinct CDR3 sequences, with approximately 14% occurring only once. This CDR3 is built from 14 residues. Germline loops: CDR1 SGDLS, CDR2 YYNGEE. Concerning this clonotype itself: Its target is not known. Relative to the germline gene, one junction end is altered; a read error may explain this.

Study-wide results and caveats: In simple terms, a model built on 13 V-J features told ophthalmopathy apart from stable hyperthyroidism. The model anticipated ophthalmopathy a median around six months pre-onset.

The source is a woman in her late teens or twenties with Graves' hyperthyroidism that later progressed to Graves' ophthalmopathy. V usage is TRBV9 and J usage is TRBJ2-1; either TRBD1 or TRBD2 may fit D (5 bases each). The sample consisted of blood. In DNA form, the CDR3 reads TGCGCCAGCAGCGAGGGGATACGGGAAGATCAGCAGTTCTTC. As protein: CASSEGIREDQQFF.